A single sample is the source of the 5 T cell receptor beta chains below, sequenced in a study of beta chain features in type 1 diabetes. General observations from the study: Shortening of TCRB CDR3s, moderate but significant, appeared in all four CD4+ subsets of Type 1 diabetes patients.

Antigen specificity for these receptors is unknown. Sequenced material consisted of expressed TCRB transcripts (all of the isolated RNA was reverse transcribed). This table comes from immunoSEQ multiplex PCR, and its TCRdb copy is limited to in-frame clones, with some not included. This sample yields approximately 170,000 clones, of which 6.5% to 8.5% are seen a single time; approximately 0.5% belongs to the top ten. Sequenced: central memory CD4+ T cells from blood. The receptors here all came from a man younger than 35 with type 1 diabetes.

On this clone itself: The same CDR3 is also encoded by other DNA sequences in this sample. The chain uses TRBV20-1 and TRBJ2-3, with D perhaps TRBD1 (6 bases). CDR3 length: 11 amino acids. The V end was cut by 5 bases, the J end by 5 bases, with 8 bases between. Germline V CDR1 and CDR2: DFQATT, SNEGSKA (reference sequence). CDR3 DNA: TGCAGTGCTGCCAGGGGAGATACGCAGTATTTT. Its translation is CSAARGDTQYF.

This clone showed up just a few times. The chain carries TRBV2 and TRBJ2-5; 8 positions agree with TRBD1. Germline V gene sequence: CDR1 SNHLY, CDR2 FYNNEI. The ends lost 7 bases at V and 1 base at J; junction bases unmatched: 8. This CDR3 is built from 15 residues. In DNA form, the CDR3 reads TGTGCCAGCACTTTTACCACAGGGGGCCAAGAGACCCAGTACTTC. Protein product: CASTFTTGGQETQYF. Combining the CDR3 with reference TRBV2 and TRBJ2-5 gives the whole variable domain EPEVTQTPSHQVTQMGQEVILRCVPISNHLYFYWYRQILGQKVEFLVSFYNNEISEKSEIFDDQFSVERPDGSNFTLKIRSTKLEDSAMYFCASTFTTGGQETQYFGPGTRLLVL.

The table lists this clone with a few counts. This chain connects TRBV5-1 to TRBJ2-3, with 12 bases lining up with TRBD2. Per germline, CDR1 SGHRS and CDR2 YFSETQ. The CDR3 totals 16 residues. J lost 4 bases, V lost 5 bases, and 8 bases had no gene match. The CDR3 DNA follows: TGCGCCAGCAGAACAAGGACTAGCGGGATTTCAGATACGCAGTATTTT. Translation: CASRTRTSGISDTQYF.

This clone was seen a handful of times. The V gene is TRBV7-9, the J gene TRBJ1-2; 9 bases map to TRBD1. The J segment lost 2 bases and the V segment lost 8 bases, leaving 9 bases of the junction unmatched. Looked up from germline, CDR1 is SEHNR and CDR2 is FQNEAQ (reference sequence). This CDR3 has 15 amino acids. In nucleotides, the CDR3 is TGTGCCAGCTACGCGTTGGGGACAGGGAACTATGGCTACACCTTC. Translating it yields CASYALGTGNYGYTF.

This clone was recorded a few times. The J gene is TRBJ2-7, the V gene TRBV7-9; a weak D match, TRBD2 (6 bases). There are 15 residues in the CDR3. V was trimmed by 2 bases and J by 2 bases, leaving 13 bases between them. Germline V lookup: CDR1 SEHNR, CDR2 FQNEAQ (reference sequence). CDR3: CASSLWRDSTYEQYF. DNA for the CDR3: TGTGCCAGCAGCTTATGGCGGGATTCCACCTACGAGCAGTACTTC. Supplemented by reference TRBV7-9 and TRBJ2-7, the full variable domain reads DTGVSQNPRHKITKRGQNVTFRCDPISEHNRLYWYRQTLGQGPEFLTYFQNEAQLEKSRLLSDRFSAERPKGSFSTLEIQRTEQGDSAMYLCASSLWRDSTYEQYFGPGTRLTVT.